Listed here are 21 T cell receptor beta chains from one sample, sequenced in a study of cytomegalovirus exposure and HLA in healthy donors (dated by TCRdb to the late 2010s). The receptor library was made with the immunoSEQ multiplex PCR assay. A mixture of 60 forward primers for TCR Vbeta segments and 13 reverse primers for TCR Jbeta segments was used in the multiplex PCR. In its TCRdb copy, this immuneACCESS table keeps in-frame sequences only and misses some clones. Where compared with another copy, unresolved V genes explain less than half of these, and the others have no known cause. The sample contains about 180,000 clones, 80% of them found a single time. The ten most abundant clones make up more than 5.5% of the sample. Material for sequencing was PBMCs. These receptors all stem from a man in his forties in good health and CMV-seronegative.

CDR3 in DNA: TGTGCCAGCAGCACCGGGGACTTTACGCAGTATTTT. Translation: CASSTGDFTQYF. The chain recombines TRBV9 with TRBJ2-3; D is possibly TRBD2 (6 bases). V was pared by 4 bases and J by 8 bases, with 11 bases between. Germline CDR1 SGDLS, CDR2 YYNGEE. The length of the CDR3 is 12 residues. Supplemented by reference TRBV9 and TRBJ2-3, the full variable domain reads DSGVTQTPKHLITATGQRVTLRCSPRSGDLSVYWYQQSLDQGLQFLIQYYNGEERAKGNILERFSAQQFPDLHSELNLSSLELGDSALYFCASSTGDFTQYFGPGTRLTVL.

The gene calls are TRBV15 and TRBJ2-2; a weak D match, TRBD2 (6 bases). With 1 base removed from V and 5 bases from J, the gap between germline ends came to 14 bases. CDR1 is LNHNV and CDR2 is YYDKDF in the germline V gene (reference sequence). This CDR3 region has 16 residues. DNA of the CDR3: TGTGCCACCAGCAGAGGCGGGGACGGTGGGACCGGGGAGCTGTTTTTT. As protein: CATSRGGDGGTGELFF.

The chain has TRBV9 and TRBJ1-4; no reliable D call. From germline, CDR1 is SGDLS and CDR2 YYNGEE. Trimming took off 3 bases at V and 0 bases at J, with 9 bases between the two ends. The CDR3 totals 15 residues. The CDR3 reads CASSAHLATNEKLFF. The CDR3 nucleotides read TGTGCCAGCAGCGCCCATTTAGCAACTAATGAAAAACTGTTTTTT.

There are a few counts of this clone. The chain employs TRBV5-1 and TRBJ2-3, with 9 bases lining up with TRBD2. The CDR3 loop spans 15 amino acids. Trimming removed 3 bases from V and 6 bases from J; junction bases left unmatched: 8. In germline, CDR1 is SGHRS, CDR2 YFSETQ. The CDR3 nucleotides read TGCGCCAGCAGCTCCACGGGACTAGCTTACGATACGCAGTATTTT. It is translated as CASSSTGLAYDTQYF. Using reference TRBV5-1 and TRBJ2-3 for the parts outside the CDR3, the full variable domain is KAGVTQTPRYLIKTRGQQVTLSCSPISGHRSVSWYQQTPGQGLQFLFEYFSETQRNKGNFPGRFSGRQFSNSRSEMNVSTLELGDSALYLCASSSTGLAYDTQYFGPGTRLTVL.

The chain carries TRBV7-8 and TRBJ1-1; D not certain. The ends were cut back, 5 bases at V and 1 base at J, with 14 bases in the middle. The CDR3 extends over 15 amino acids. Germline values: CDR1 SGHVS, CDR2 FQNEAQ. The CDR3 is CASSPRSAGNTEAFF. The CDR3 region has the DNA TGTGCCAGCAGCCCCCGTTCTGCCGGGAACACTGAAGCTTTCTTT.

This chain joins TRBV19 and TRBJ1-6, with 7 bases lining up with TRBD1. With 1 base clipped from V and 7 bases from J, the junction kept 7 bases outside the gene matches. Germline CDR1 reads LNHDA; CDR2 reads SQIVND (reference sequence). The CDR3 has 16 residues. DNA of the CDR3: TGTGCCAGTAGTATAGGACAGGGACGGATGAATTCACCCCTCCACTTT. Its translation is CASSIGQGRMNSPLHF. The whole variable domain, filled in from reference TRBV19 and TRBJ1-6, reads DGGITQSPKYLFRKEGQNVTLSCEQNLNHDAMYWYRQDPGQGLRLIYYSQIVNDFQKGDIAEGYSVSREKKESFPLTVTSAQKNPTAFYLCASSIGQGRMNSPLHFGNGTRLTVT.

The chain joins TRBV2 to TRBJ2-1; TRBD2 matches at 8 bases. The CDR3 length is 17 residues. Germline values: CDR1 SNHLY, CDR2 FYNNEI. V lost 6 bases, J lost 4 bases, and 14 bases stayed unmatched. The CDR3 DNA reads TGTGCCAGCAGACGGTCTCTAGCGGGTTCAACATACAATGAGCAGTTCTTC. Translating gives CASRRSLAGSTYNEQFF.

J is TRBJ2-2 and V is TRBV6-5; unclear D gene. The ends were cut back, 2 bases at V and 6 bases at J, with 7 bases in the middle. The CDR3 consists of 13 residues. Germline V CDR1 and CDR2: MNHEY, SVGAGI. The CDR3 sequence is CASSYLRAGELFF. In DNA form, the CDR3 reads TGTGCCAGCAGTTACCTCCGTGCCGGGGAGCTGTTTTTT.

This chain connects TRBV9 to TRBJ2-1; D is perhaps TRBD2 (6 bases). The V end was cut by 1 base, the J end by 8 bases, with 16 bases between. Germline lookup yields CDR1 SGDLS and CDR2 YYNGEE. There are 15 residues in the CDR3. The CDR3 bases are TGTGCCAGCAGCGTATCCGGGACTCCCTCCGATGAGCAGTTCTTC. Protein sequence: CASSVSGTPSDEQFF.

Here the CDR3 DNA reads TGTGCCAGCAGCTTCAGTGCCCTCTACGAGCAGTACTTC. Amino acids: CASSFSALYEQYF. The chain joins TRBV7-9 to TRBJ2-7; D is unclear. V was cut by 3 bases and J by 3 bases, with 9 bases left in between. Germline lookup yields CDR1 SEHNR and CDR2 FQNEAQ (reference sequence). The CDR3 spans 13 residues.

This chain links TRBV4-2 with TRBJ1-5, with unresolved D. CDR3 length equals 17 residues. Germline V gives CDR1 LGHNA, CDR2 YNFKEQ. V was cut by 0 bases and J by 0 bases, with 12 bases left in between. CDR3 residues: CASSQEMRLNSNQPQHF. CDR3 DNA sequence: TGTGCCAGCAGCCAAGAAATGAGATTAAATAGCAATCAGCCCCAGCATTTT.

This clone turned up a few times. J is TRBJ1-2 and V is TRBV4-3, with 7 bases aligning to TRBD1. This CDR3 comprises 16 residues. CDR1 and CDR2 from the germline V gene are LGHNA and YSLEER. V was pared by 3 bases and J by 0 bases, with 7 bases of the junction left unmatched. CDR3 sequence reads: CASSQQGGFTNYGYTF. In DNA, the CDR3 is TGCGCCAGCAGCCAGCAGGGGGGATTTACTAACTATGGCTACACCTTC.

The chain uses TRBV11-2 and TRBJ2-7, with 11 bases identical to TRBD1. Trimming removed 4 bases from V and 1 base from J; junction bases left unmatched: 9. The CDR3 is 17 amino acids. Germline CDR1 is SGHAT and CDR2 is FQNNGV. Written as DNA, the CDR3 is TGTGCCAGCAGCTCATACCTTGGACAGGGGGCTTCCTACGAGCAGTACTTC. Protein sequence: CASSSYLGQGASYEQYF.

This sequence joins TRBV25-1 and TRBJ2-1; the match to TRBD1 covers 11 bases. Germline CDR1 reads MGHDK; CDR2 reads SYGVNS. With 1 base clipped from V and 7 bases from J, the junction kept 6 bases outside the gene matches. The CDR3 length is 16 residues. CDR3 DNA sequence: TGTGCCAGCAGTGAATTAGGACAGGGGGCGCGAAATGAGCAGTTCTTC. Protein: CASSELGQGARNEQFF.

The chain combines TRBV7-9 with TRBJ2-7, with TRBD2 matching over 9 bases. Germline assignment: CDR1 SEHNR and CDR2 FQNEAQ (reference sequence). The CDR3 is 15 amino acids. V lost 5 bases to trimming and J lost 3 bases; unmatched junction nucleotides: 8. The CDR3: CASSPPRTSVYEQYF. The CDR3 DNA follows: TGTGCCAGCAGCCCCCCCCGGACTAGCGTCTACGAGCAGTACTTC. Filled out from reference TRBV7-9 and TRBJ2-7, the complete variable domain reads DTGVSQNPRHKITKRGQNVTFRCDPISEHNRLYWYRQTLGQGPEFLTYFQNEAQLEKSRLLSDRFSAERPKGSFSTLEIQRTEQGDSAMYLCASSPPRTSVYEQYFGPGTRLTVT.

J is TRBJ1-5 and V is TRBV7-2; 9 nucleotides align to TRBD1. This CDR3 has 16 residues. V lost 4 bases and J lost 3; bases outside the gene matches: 7. Per the germline V gene, CDR1 is SGHTA and CDR2 is FQGNSA. CDR3 residues: CASSYSTGGSNQPQHF. DNA of the CDR3: TGTGCCAGCAGCTACAGTACAGGGGGCTCCAATCAGCCCCAGCATTTT. Full variable domain (missing parts from reference TRBV7-2 and TRBJ1-5): GAGVSQSPSNKVTEKGKDVELRCDPISGHTALYWYRQSLGQGLEFLIYFQGNSAPDKSGLPSDRFSAERTGGSVSTLTIQRTQQEDSAVYLCASSYSTGGSNQPQHFGDGTRLSIL.

This rearrangement joins TRBV7-8 to TRBJ1-1; TRBD1 is a possible D gene (5 bases). CDR3 length: 13 amino acids. In germline, CDR1 is SGHVS, CDR2 FQNEAQ. Trimming removed 3 bases from V and 8 bases from J, with 13 bases in between. CDR3 loop: CASSFDRDLEAFF. The CDR3, as DNA: TGTGCCAGCAGCTTCGACAGAGACCTAGAAGCTTTCTTT.

J is TRBJ2-5 and V is TRBV9, with 13 bases lining up with TRBD2. The tail of the sequence fits TRBJ2-7 better, so the J call may be wrong. Germline lookup yields CDR1 SGDLS and CDR2 YYNGEE. CDR3 size: 15 residues. As DNA, the CDR3 is TGTGCCAGCAGCTTGACTAGCGGGGGGCCCTACGAGCAGTACTTC. Its translation is CASSLTSGGPYEQYF.

The rearrangement uses TRBV9 and TRBJ1-1; tentatively, D is TRBD1 (5 bases). Trimming removed 0 bases at V and 4 bases at J, with 13 bases between. Germline values: CDR1 SGDLS, CDR2 YYNGEE. This CDR3 has 15 residues. The CDR3 bases are TGTGCCAGCAGCGTAGCTATCGGGGGTGGCACTGAAGCTTTCTTT. This gives the protein CASSVAIGGGTEAFF.

This clone was counted a single time. The chain recombines TRBV5-1 with TRBJ2-1, with 7 bases identical to TRBD1. This CDR3 contains 16 residues. V lost 2 bases and J lost 0; bases outside the gene matches: 5. The germline V gene encodes CDR1 SGHRS and CDR2 YFSETQ. Here the CDR3 reads CASSLGGTGSYNEQFF. CDR3 DNA: TGCGCCAGCAGCTTAGGGGGCACCGGCTCCTACAATGAGCAGTTCTTC.

V is TRBV5-1 and J is TRBJ2-3, with 7 positions matching TRBD2. The V and J ends lost 3 bases and 1 base, in that order; junction bases with no gene match: 5. The CDR3 contains 15 residues. CDR1 is SGHRS and CDR2 is YFSETQ in the germline V gene. The CDR3 bases are TGCGCCAGCAGCTGGGGGGGGGAGCGCACAGATACGCAGTATTTT. Translating it yields CASSWGGERTDTQYF. Complete variable domain (other parts from reference TRBV5-1 and TRBJ2-3): KAGVTQTPRYLIKTRGQQVTLSCSPISGHRSVSWYQQTPGQGLQFLFEYFSETQRNKGNFPGRFSGRQFSNSRSEMNVSTLELGDSALYLCASSWGGERTDTQYFGPGTRLTVL.